This T cell receptor (beta chain) was found in a study of identical twins. A template switching step contributed a universal primer site, while unique molecular identifiers were present in the cDNA. TCRdb processed the 5' RACE reads anew with MiXCR; each CDR3 protein has one entry. Among about 200,000 distinct CDR3 sequences listed, roughly a tenth were seen once. The CDR3 covers 18 residues. Germline CDR1 is SGHKS and CDR2 is YYEKEE (reference sequence). V shed 5 bases, J shed 4 bases, and the junction held 14 bases outside the gene matches. The receptor was isolated from a woman aged 18-29 years in good health. The chain has TRBV5-5 and TRBJ2-2, with 10 bases identical to TRBD1. Sequenced sample: memory (CD45RO+) T cells sorted from blood. The CDR3 protein is CASSSRPGTGASTGELFF. Written as DNA, the CDR3 is TGTGCCAGCAGTTCCCGACCCGGGACAGGGGCGTCCACCGGGGAGCTGTTTTTT.